The 14 T cell receptor beta chains listed next were all sequenced from one sample in a study of cytomegalovirus exposure and HLA in healthy donors. It was with 60 Vbeta and 13 Jbeta primers that the PCR ran. Assay: immunoSEQ multiplex PCR; the TCRdb copy retains only in-frame clones and omits some. The data contain about 130,000 clones, roughly 80% of them singletons. The sequenced material came from PBMCs. These TCRs come from a boy between 10 and 17 years old in good health and CMV-seronegative.

The V call is TRBV18, the J call TRBJ2-1; D remains unclear. The CDR3 length is 15 residues. Germline V gene sequence: CDR1 KGHSH, CDR2 LQKENI. Trimming removed 9 bases at V and 0 bases at J, with 15 bases between. The CDR3 spells CASQVPHSSYNEQFF. The CDR3 nucleotides are TGTGCCAGTCAGGTCCCCCATAGCTCCTACAATGAGCAGTTCTTC.

This rearrangement joins TRBV19 to TRBJ2-6, with TRBD1 identical over 7 bases. The CDR3 consists of 17 residues. V lost 3 bases to trimming and J lost 4 bases; unmatched junction nucleotides: 9. Germline values: CDR1 LNHDA, CDR2 SQIVND (reference sequence). Here the CDR3 reads CASSIRGGVSGANVLTF. The CDR3 bases are TGTGCCAGTAGTATCAGAGGGGGCGTCTCAGGGGCCAACGTCCTGACTTTC.

This chain connects TRBV5-1 to TRBJ2-7; no clear D. CDR3 length: 14 residues. Looked up from germline, CDR1 is SGHRS and CDR2 is YFSETQ. Trimming left V 0 bases short and J 4 bases short, with 11 bases between. DNA of the CDR3: TGCGCCAGCAGCTTGGAAGGAGTTAGTTACGAGCAGTACTTC. Protein sequence: CASSLEGVSYEQYF.

The chain combines TRBV9 with TRBJ2-5; TRBD1 matches at 9 bases. The germline V gene encodes CDR1 SGDLS and CDR2 YYNGEE. CDR3 size: 14 residues. V dropped 3 bases and J dropped 7; count of bases not matched to a gene: 7. This CDR3 reads CASSDTGGSGTQYF. CDR3 nucleotides: TGTGCCAGCAGCGATACAGGGGGCAGCGGGACCCAGTACTTC.

Points on this clone: Additional DNA sequences in this sample encode the identical CDR3. The chain has TRBV5-4 and TRBJ1-2; D might be TRBD1 (6 bases). The CDR3 has 13 amino acids. Germline CDR1 and CDR2: SGHNT and YYREEE (reference sequence). The V end lost 0 bases, the J end lost 8 bases, and 11 bases lay between the germline ends. This chain's CDR3 is CASSLEGEYGYTF. In nucleotides, the CDR3 is TGTGCCAGCAGCTTGGAGGGGGAGTACGGCTACACCTTC.

The V gene is TRBV18, the J gene TRBJ2-5, with D perhaps TRBD2 (5 bases). CDR1 KGHSH and CDR2 LQKENI come from the germline V gene. CDR3 length: 15 amino acids. V was pared by 2 bases and J by 7 bases, with 17 bases between. CDR3 residues: CASSPNGEVGWTQYF. CDR3 DNA: TGTGCCAGCTCACCAAACGGGGAAGTGGGATGGACCCAGTACTTC. Using reference TRBV18 and TRBJ2-5 for the parts outside the CDR3, the full variable domain is NAGVMQNPRHLVRRRGQEARLRCSPMKGHSHVYWYRQLPEEGLKFMVYLQKENIIDESGMPKERFSAEFPKEGPSILRIQQVVRGDSAAYFCASSPNGEVGWTQYFGPGTRLLVL.

The chain combines TRBV9 with TRBJ1-3; D is perhaps TRBD1 (5 bases). The CDR3 length is 14 residues. Trimming cost V 3 bases and J 2 bases, with 9 bases left between them. Per the germline V gene, CDR1 is SGDLS and CDR2 is YYNGEE. The CDR3 here is CASSEVTAGNTIYF. The DNA for the CDR3 is TGTGCCAGCAGCGAGGTGACAGCTGGAAACACCATATATTTT.

V gene TRBV9 combines with J gene TRBJ2-1, with TRBD2 matching over 8 bases. With V trimmed by 2 bases and J by 7 bases, 8 bases remained unmatched. Germline V gives CDR1 SGDLS, CDR2 YYNGEE. The CDR3 is 15 residues long. Here the CDR3 reads CASSVSRSGRNEQFF. The CDR3 DNA sequence: TGTGCCAGCAGCGTTAGTAGGAGCGGGAGAAATGAGCAGTTCTTC. The full variable domain, its missing parts supplied by reference TRBV9 and TRBJ2-1, is DSGVTQTPKHLITATGQRVTLRCSPRSGDLSVYWYQQSLDQGLQFLIQYYNGEERAKGNILERFSAQQFPDLHSELNLSSLELGDSALYFCASSVSRSGRNEQFFGPGTRLTVL.

The chain combines TRBV10-2 with TRBJ2-5, with D possibly TRBD1 on 6 matching bases. Germline V CDR1 and CDR2: WSHSY, SAAADI. Deletions cut 4 bases from V and 5 bases from J, with 14 bases between. The length of the CDR3 is 14 residues. The CDR3 nucleotides are TGCGCCAGCAGTGTGGCAGGGGTCGGTGAGACCCAGTACTTC. Protein: CASSVAGVGETQYF.

V usage is TRBV6-5 and J usage is TRBJ2-1; 11 positions agree with TRBD2. V lost 6 bases and J lost 2; bases outside the gene matches: 3. Germline V gene lookup returns CDR1 MNHEY and CDR2 SVGAGI. This CDR3 has 15 residues. In DNA form, the CDR3 reads TGTGCCAGCAGGAAGGGACTAGCGGCCTACAATGAGCAGTTCTTC. Its translation is CASRKGLAAYNEQFF.

The chain recombines TRBV7-9 with TRBJ1-2; D may be TRBD1 (5 bases). CDR1 and CDR2 (germline): SEHNR, FQNEAQ (reference sequence). This CDR3 is built from 14 residues. Trimming removed 0 bases at V and 4 bases at J, with 9 bases between. The CDR3 protein is CASSLADRVYGYTF. The DNA of the CDR3 is TGTGCCAGCAGCTTAGCAGACAGAGTCTATGGCTACACCTTC.

V usage is TRBV7-9 and J usage is TRBJ1-1; D is perhaps TRBD1 (5 bases). Trimming pared 4 bases from V and 1 base from J, leaving 16 bases between. The CDR3 consists of 16 residues. Germline V gene data show CDR1 as SEHNR and CDR2 as FQNEAQ (reference sequence). CDR3 DNA: TGTGCCAGCAGCTCTCTTTGGGGGGACCGGAACACTGAAGCTTTCTTT. Translation: CASSSLWGDRNTEAFF.

The chain recombines TRBV7-8 with TRBJ2-1, with 9 bases aligning to TRBD2. This CDR3 is built from 17 residues. Germline-derived CDR1 and CDR2 are SGHVS and FQNEAQ. Trimming at V came to 4 bases and at J to 1 base, leaving 8 bases not matched to a gene. CDR3 amino acids: CASSSTRLAGSYNEQFF. The CDR3 region has the DNA TGTGCCAGCAGCTCCACCCGGCTAGCGGGATCCTACAATGAGCAGTTCTTC.

The chain carries TRBV7-8 and TRBJ2-5; TRBD1 is a possible D gene (6 bases). V shed 5 bases and J shed 9 bases, with 16 bases lying between them. The CDR3 is 13 amino acids. Germline CDR1 SGHVS, CDR2 FQNEAQ. The CDR3 region is CASSPRTDSSQYF. The DNA for the CDR3 is TGTGCCAGCAGCCCACGGACAGATTCGTCCCAGTACTTC.